The subject of this entry is one T cell receptor beta chain. Germline V gives CDR1 LNHDA, CDR2 SQIVND (reference sequence). This CDR3 is 15 amino acids long. Trimming cost V 5 bases and J 0 bases; bases outside gene matches: 6. The sample originates from a study of blood T cell repertoires in COVID-19. Study processing details: Amplification of reference gene primers was used by the study to estimate nucleated cell counts. Repertoires were generated with immunoSEQ multiplex PCR, while TCRdb's copy carries only in-frame clones and drops some. V, J and clone size reflect that table, while D and trimming were determined from the DNA. The sample lists just over 150,000 clones, 85% occurring once.

This TCR came from a human donor with acute or convalescent COVID-19. The donor label of this sample is uncertain. The source material was peripheral blood. The rearrangement uses TRBV19 and TRBJ1-1; 7 bases agree with TRBD1. This chain's CDR3 is CASSAQGTMNTEAFF. The CDR3 nucleotides are TGTGCCAGTAGTGCACAGGGGACCATGAACACTGAAGCTTTCTTT.